The T cell receptor beta chain under discussion was sequenced for a study of blood T cell repertoires in COVID-19. Germline V gives CDR1 SGHDT, CDR2 YYEEEE. Trimming took 4 bases from V and 7 from J; bases not matched to a gene: 10. The CDR3 runs 16 residues. Here immunoSEQ multiplex PCR was the method, and the copy in TCRdb shows in-frame clones only, minus some. The sample records 250,000 to 400,000 clones, around nine tenths being singletons. Sample: PBMCs or T cells enriched from blood (not recorded which). The receptor was isolated from a man aged 55 to 70 who had recovered from COVID-19. The chain employs TRBV5-6 and TRBJ2-4; 11 bases fit TRBD2. The CDR3 here is CASSLSGRAPGNIQYF. CDR3 bases: TGTGCCAGCAGCCTTAGCGGGAGGGCCCCTGGCAACATTCAGTACTTC.